The 17 T cell receptor beta chains below come from one sample, sequenced in a study of cytomegalovirus exposure and HLA in healthy donors. Amplification used 60 Vbeta primers and 13 Jbeta primers. The method was immunoSEQ multiplex PCR; TCRdb's version includes in-frame clones alone and lacks a portion of them. This sample carries roughly 200,000 clones, 80% to 85% of them seen once, and the ten largest clones take roughly 0.71%. Sequencing was done on a sample of PBMCs. The receptors were gathered from a boy between 2 and 10 years old in good health and CMV-seronegative.

This chain joins TRBV13 and TRBJ2-7; weak D call: TRBD2 (7 bases). The CDR3 contains 15 residues. Germline loops: CDR1 PRHDT, CDR2 FYEKMQ (reference sequence). The V and J ends lost 6 bases and 0 bases respectively, with 15 bases between them. CDR3 bases: TGTGCCAGCAGTAGGGGGGGAGAGGCCTCCTACGAGCAGTACTTC. It translates to CASSRGGEASYEQYF.

The sample holds one count of this clone. The chain employs TRBV7-9 and TRBJ2-7; 11 positions match TRBD2. Germline V gene sequence: CDR1 SEHNR, CDR2 FQNEAQ (reference sequence). The V segment lost 5 bases and the J segment 3 bases; nucleotides outside the gene matches: 6. The CDR3 runs 15 residues. CDR3 nucleotides: TGTGCCAGCAGCGGAGGGACTAGCGGACACTACGAGCAGTACTTC. Its protein product is CASSGGTSGHYEQYF.

The V and J genes are TRBV5-6 and TRBJ1-6; the D is unclear. The CDR3 runs to 14 residues. Germline V gene lookup returns CDR1 SGHDT and CDR2 YYEEEE. Trimming left V 1 base short and J 5 bases short, with 7 bases between. CDR3 DNA: TGTGCCAGCAGCTTGCGAGATAATAATTCACCCCTCCACTTT. It translates to CASSLRDNNSPLHF.

The chain employs TRBV5-4 and TRBJ1-1, with TRBD1 as a possible D gene (5 bases). The CDR3 extends over 14 amino acids. Trimming removed 5 bases at V and 0 bases at J, with 11 bases between. Germline V gives CDR1 SGHNT, CDR2 YYREEE (reference sequence). The CDR3 is CASSPDSLNTEAFF. CDR3 nucleotides: TGTGCCAGCAGTCCCGACAGCCTGAACACTGAAGCTTTCTTT.

Written as DNA, the CDR3 is TGTGCCAGCAGCCCCGGGGGGCTAACTAATGAAAAACTGTTTTTT. Translating it yields CASSPGGLTNEKLFF. V is TRBV7-9 and J is TRBJ1-4, with D tentatively TRBD1 (6 bases). CDR1 is SEHNR, CDR2 FQNEAQ, per germline (reference sequence). The V and J ends lost 5 bases and 1 base respectively, with 11 bases between them. This CDR3 comprises 15 residues. The entire variable domain, with the rest obtained from reference TRBV7-9 and TRBJ1-4, is as follows: DTGVSQNPRHKITKRGQNVTFRCDPISEHNRLYWYRQTLGQGPEFLTYFQNEAQLEKSRLLSDRFSAERPKGSFSTLEIQRTEQGDSAMYLCASSPGGLTNEKLFFGSGTQLSVL.

The V and J genes are TRBV7-9 and TRBJ1-2; 8 nucleotides align to TRBD1. This CDR3 has 17 residues. CDR1 is SEHNR, CDR2 FQNEAQ, per germline (reference sequence). V was pared by 4 bases and J by 2 bases, with 12 bases of the junction left unmatched. This CDR3 is CASSYIPLGQENYGYTF. CDR3 nucleotides: TGTGCCAGCAGCTATATACCCCTGGGACAGGAAAACTATGGCTACACCTTC.

This chain links TRBV25-1 with TRBJ2-3; 7 bases line up with TRBD1. This CDR3 contains 15 residues. V trimming: 1 base; J trimming: 5 bases; junction bases outside the gene matches: 6. CDR1 is MGHDK and CDR2 is SYGVNS in the germline V gene. CDR3 DNA sequence: TGTGCCAGCAGTGAATTCGAGGGGGCCAGAGATACGCAGTATTTT. Protein sequence: CASSEFEGARDTQYF.

The sample holds a few counts of this clone. This chain connects TRBV29-1 to TRBJ2-3, with 8 bases that match TRBD2. Trimming removed 3 bases from V and 4 bases from J; junction bases left unmatched: 12. There are 16 residues in the CDR3. The germline V gene encodes CDR1 SQVTM and CDR2 ANQGSEA. CDR3 protein: CSVEGGLVSSPDTQYF. The DNA for the CDR3 is TGCAGCGTTGAGGGGGGACTAGTGTCTAGCCCAGATACGCAGTATTTT.

This clone was seen a single time. The CDR3 reads CASSIRVRADGLFF. In DNA form, the CDR3 reads TGTGCCAGTAGTATAAGGGTTAGGGCCGACGGACTGTTCTTC. The J gene is TRBJ2-1, the V gene TRBV19, with D possibly TRBD2 on 5 matching bases. This CDR3 is 14 amino acids long. V was clipped by 2 bases and J by 15 bases, with 20 bases between them. CDR1 and CDR2 from the germline V gene are LNHDA and SQIVND (reference sequence).

The chain is built from TRBV29-1 and TRBJ2-1; 7 bases agree with TRBD1. CDR1 and CDR2 (germline): SQVTM, ANQGSEA. The CDR3 covers 14 residues. Unmatched junction bases numbered 11, after V lost 8 bases and J lost 4 bases. Here the CDR3 DNA reads TGCAGCCTTATAGACAGGGAACATTACAATGAGCAGTTCTTC. Translated, it gives CSLIDREHYNEQFF.

The chain carries TRBV6-6 and TRBJ2-1, with a possible D match to TRBD2 (6 bases). Trimming pared 6 bases from V and 5 bases from J, leaving 11 bases between. Germline V gene data show CDR1 as MNHNY and CDR2 as SVGAGI (reference sequence). There are 13 residues in the CDR3. In DNA form, the CDR3 reads TGTGCCAGCAGGGGGGGAGGAGACAATGAGCAGTTCTTC. It specifies CASRGGGDNEQFF.

J is TRBJ2-1 and V is TRBV9; 10 bases are a match to TRBD2. With 0 bases clipped from V and 4 bases from J, the junction kept 16 bases outside the gene matches. CDR1 SGDLS and CDR2 YYNGEE come from the germline V gene. This CDR3 is built from 20 residues. CDR3 bases: TGTGCCAGCAGCGTAGAGTCAAAGCGGGGGGGGACTGGGTTATACAATGAGCAGTTCTTC. Translation gives CASSVESKRGGTGLYNEQFF.

This chain uses TRBV4-1 with TRBJ2-2, with a weak D call TRBD1 (5 bases). The CDR3 contains 21 residues. V lost 0 bases and J 4 bases, leaving 27 bases between the germline ends. Germline assignment: CDR1 MGHRA and CDR2 YSYEKL. The CDR3 region has the DNA TGCGCCAGCAGCCAAGAAGGCGTGGTTCAGGGTGGAGAAGTAATCACCGGGGAGCTGTTTTTT. Its protein is CASSQEGVVQGGEVITGELFF.

The chain links TRBV19 to TRBJ2-3, with a possible D match to TRBD2 (5 bases). CDR1 is LNHDA, CDR2 SQIVND, per germline (reference sequence). With 8 bases removed from V and 2 bases from J, the gap between germline ends came to 14 bases. The CDR3 totals 14 residues. CDR3 in DNA: TGTGCCAGTGGAAAGCGGACTTTCACAGATACGCAGTATTTT. Translating gives CASGKRTFTDTQYF.

The rearrangement joins TRBV9 to TRBJ1-2, with a possible D match to TRBD1 (6 bases). This CDR3 contains 17 residues. CDR1 and CDR2 (germline): SGDLS, YYNGEE. Trimming removed 3 bases from V and 0 bases from J, with 18 bases in between. The CDR3 nucleotides read TGTGCCAGCAGCGCCCCGCGATGGGGGGGCCCTAACTATGGCTACACCTTC. As protein: CASSAPRWGGPNYGYTF.

This clone was seen a handful of times. The chain is built from TRBV27 and TRBJ1-1; D ambiguous. Germline assignment: CDR1 MNHEY and CDR2 SMNVEV (reference sequence). V gave up 3 bases and J gave up 1 base, with 9 bases separating them. The CDR3 totals 14 residues. The CDR3 here is CASSLSLSNTEAFF. The CDR3 bases are TGTGCCAGCAGTTTGAGTTTGTCGAACACTGAAGCTTTCTTT.

The chain links TRBV9 to TRBJ1-4; maybe TRBD1 (6 bases). Germline V gene lookup returns CDR1 SGDLS and CDR2 YYNGEE. This CDR3 contains 17 residues. V gave up 3 bases and J gave up 0 bases, with 15 bases separating them. This CDR3 reads CASSEETGQTTNEKLFF. In DNA form, the CDR3 reads TGTGCCAGCAGCGAGGAGACAGGCCAAACAACTAATGAAAAACTGTTTTTT.